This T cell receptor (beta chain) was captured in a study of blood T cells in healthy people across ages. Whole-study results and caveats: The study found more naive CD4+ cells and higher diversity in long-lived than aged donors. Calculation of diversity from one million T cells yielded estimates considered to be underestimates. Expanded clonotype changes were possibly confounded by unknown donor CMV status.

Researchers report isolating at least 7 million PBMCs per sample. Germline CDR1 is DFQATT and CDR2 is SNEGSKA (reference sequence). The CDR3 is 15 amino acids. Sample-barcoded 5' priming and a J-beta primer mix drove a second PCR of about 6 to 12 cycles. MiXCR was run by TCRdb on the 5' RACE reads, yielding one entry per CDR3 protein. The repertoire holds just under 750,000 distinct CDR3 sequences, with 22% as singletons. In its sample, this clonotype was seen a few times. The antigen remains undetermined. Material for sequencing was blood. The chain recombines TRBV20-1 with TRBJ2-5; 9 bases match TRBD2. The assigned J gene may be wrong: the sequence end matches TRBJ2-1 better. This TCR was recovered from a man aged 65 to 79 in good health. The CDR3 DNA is TGCAGTGCTAGAGATCTCGCGGGAGGGCCGGATGAGCAGTTCTTC. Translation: CSARDLAGGPDEQFF.